This T cell receptor (beta chain) was identified in a study of blood T cell repertoires in COVID-19. The wider study: Both acute and convalescent COVID-19 samples were obtained from the United States, Italy and Spain. T cells, B-cell-depleted T cells, or PBMCs provided the cDNA or gDNA that served as material.

Original data processing: Amplifying reference gene primers gave estimates of nucleated cell counts. The method was immunoSEQ multiplex PCR; TCRdb's version includes in-frame clones alone and lacks a portion of them. V, J and clone size are taken as reported in that table, and D and trimming were inferred from the DNA itself. The table has about 53,000 clones, roughly 90% seen once. Germline V lookup: CDR1 MNHNY, CDR2 SVGAGI (reference sequence). V lost 5 bases and J lost 4, with 12 bases in between. CDR3 size: 15 residues. The sample comprised peripheral blood. The clonotype was recovered from a man older than 75 with acute or convalescent COVID-19. The chain couples TRBV6-6 to TRBJ2-6, with D maybe TRBD1 (5 bases). The CDR3 reads CASSNQGSGANVLTF. The CDR3 DNA is TGTGCCAGCAGTAACCAGGGCTCGGGGGCCAACGTCCTGACTTTC.